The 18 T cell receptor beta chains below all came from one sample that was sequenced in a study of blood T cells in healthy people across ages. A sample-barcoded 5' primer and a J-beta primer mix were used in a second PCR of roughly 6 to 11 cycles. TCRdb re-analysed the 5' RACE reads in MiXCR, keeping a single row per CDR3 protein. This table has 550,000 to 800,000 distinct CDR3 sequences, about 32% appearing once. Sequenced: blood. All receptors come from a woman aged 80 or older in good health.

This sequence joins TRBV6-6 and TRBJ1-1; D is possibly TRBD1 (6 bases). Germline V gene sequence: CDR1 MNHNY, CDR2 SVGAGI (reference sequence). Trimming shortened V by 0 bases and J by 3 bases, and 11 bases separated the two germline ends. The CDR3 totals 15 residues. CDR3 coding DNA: TGTGCCAGCAGTTACTCGGGGGGCAGGGACACTGAAGCTTTCTTT. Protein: CASSYSGGRDTEAFF.

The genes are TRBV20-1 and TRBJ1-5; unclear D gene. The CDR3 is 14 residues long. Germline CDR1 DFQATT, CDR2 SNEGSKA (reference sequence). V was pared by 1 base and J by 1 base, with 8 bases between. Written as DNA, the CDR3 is TGCAGTGCTAGAGTTGGACTGAGCAATCAGCCCCAGCATTTT. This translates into CSARVGLSNQPQHF.

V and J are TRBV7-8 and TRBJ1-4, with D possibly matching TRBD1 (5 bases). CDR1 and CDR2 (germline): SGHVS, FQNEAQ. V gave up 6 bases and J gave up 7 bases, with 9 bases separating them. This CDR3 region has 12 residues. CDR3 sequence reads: CASSPGPEKLFF. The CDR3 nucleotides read TGTGCCAGCAGTCCGGGACCTGAAAAACTGTTTTTT.

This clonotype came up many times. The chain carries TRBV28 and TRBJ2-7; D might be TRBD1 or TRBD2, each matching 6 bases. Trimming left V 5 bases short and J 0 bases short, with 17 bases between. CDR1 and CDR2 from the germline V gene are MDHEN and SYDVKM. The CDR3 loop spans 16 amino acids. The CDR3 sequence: CASSPPSGAYSYEQYF. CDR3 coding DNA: TGTGCCAGCAGTCCCCCATCGGGGGCCTACTCCTACGAGCAGTACTTC. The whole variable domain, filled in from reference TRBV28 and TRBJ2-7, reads DVKVTQSSRYLVKRTGEKVFLECVQDMDHENMFWYRQDPGLGLRLIYFSYDVKMKEKGDIPEGYSVSREKKERFSLILESASTNQTSMYLCASSPPSGAYSYEQYFGPGTRLTVT.

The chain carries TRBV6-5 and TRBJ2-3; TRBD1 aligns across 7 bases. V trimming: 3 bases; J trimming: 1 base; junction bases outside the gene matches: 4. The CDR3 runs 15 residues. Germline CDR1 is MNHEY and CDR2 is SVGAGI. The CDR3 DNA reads TGTGCCAGCAGTTATCGACAGGGCGGCACAGATACGCAGTATTTT. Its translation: CASSYRQGGTDTQYF.

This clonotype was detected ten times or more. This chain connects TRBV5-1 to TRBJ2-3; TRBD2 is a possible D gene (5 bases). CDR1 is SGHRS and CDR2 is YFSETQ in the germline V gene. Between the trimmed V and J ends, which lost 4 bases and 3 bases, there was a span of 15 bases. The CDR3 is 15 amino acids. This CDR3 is CASSPGRLATDTQYF. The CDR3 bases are TGCGCCAGCAGCCCCGGAAGATTAGCGACAGATACGCAGTATTTT.

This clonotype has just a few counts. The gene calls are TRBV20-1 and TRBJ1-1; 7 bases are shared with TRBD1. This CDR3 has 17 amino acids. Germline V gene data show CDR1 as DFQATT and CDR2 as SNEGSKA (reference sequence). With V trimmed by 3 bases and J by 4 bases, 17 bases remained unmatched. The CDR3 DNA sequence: TGCAGTGCTAGGCGACGGAGACAGGGACCTTTGGGCACTGAAGCTTTCTTT. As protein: CSARRRRQGPLGTEAFF.

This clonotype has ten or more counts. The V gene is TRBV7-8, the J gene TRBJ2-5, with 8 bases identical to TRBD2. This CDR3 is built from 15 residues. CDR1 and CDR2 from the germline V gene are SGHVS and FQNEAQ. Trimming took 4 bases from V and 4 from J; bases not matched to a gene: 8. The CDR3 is CASSYPGTRGETQYF. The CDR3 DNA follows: TGTGCCAGCAGCTACCCCGGGACTAGGGGAGAGACCCAGTACTTC.

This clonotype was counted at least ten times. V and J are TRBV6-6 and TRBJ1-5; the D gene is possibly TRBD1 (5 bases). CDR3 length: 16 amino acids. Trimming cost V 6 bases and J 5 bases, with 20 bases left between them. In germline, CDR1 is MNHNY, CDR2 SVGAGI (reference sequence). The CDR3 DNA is TGTGCCAGCAGCCTAATCCCAAGCAGGGCGGATCAGCCCCAGCATTTT. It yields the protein CASSLIPSRADQPQHF.

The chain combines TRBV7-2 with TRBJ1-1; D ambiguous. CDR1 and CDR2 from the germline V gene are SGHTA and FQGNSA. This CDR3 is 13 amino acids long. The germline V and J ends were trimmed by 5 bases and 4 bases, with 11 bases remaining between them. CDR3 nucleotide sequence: TGTGCCAGCAGCCCAAAAGCGGGCACTGAAGCTTTCTTT. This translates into CASSPKAGTEAFF. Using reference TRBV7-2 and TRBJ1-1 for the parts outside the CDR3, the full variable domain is GAGVSQSPSNKVTEKGKDVELRCDPISGHTALYWYRQSLGQGLEFLIYFQGNSAPDKSGLPSDRFSAERTGGSVSTLTIQRTQQEDSAVYLCASSPKAGTEAFFGQGTRLTVV.

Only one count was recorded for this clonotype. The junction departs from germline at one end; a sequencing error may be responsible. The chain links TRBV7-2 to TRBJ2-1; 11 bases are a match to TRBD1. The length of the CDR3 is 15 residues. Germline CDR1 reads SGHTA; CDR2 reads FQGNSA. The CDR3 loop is CAGSTTGTGGNEQFF. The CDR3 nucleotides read TGTGCCGGCAGCACTACCGGGACAGGGGGCAATGAGCAGTTCTTC.

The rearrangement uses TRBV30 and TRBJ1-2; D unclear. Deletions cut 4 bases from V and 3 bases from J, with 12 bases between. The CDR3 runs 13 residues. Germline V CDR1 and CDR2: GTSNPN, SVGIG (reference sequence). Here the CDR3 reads CAWIGAVHYGYTF. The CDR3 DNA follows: TGTGCCTGGATAGGTGCGGTCCACTATGGCTACACCTTC.

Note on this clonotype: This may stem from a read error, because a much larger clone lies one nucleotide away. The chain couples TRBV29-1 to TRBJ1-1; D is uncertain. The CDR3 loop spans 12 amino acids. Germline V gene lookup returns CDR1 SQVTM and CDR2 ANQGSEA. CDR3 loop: CSGIRRNTVAFF. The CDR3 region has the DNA TGCAGCGGTATCCGGAGGAACACTGTAGCTTTCTTT. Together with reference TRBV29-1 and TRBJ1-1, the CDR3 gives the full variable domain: SAVISQKPSRDICQRGTSLTIQCQVDSQVTMMFWYRQQPGQSLTLIATANQGSEATYESGFVIDKFPISRPNLTFSTLTVSNMSPEDSSIYLCSGIRRNTVAFFGQGTRLTVV.

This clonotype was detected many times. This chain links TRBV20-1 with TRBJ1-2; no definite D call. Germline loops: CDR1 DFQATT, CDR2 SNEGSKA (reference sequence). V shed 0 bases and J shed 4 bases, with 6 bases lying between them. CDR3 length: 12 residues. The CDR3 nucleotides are TGCAGTGCTAGAGATCTGGGCTATGGCTACACCTTC. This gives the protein CSARDLGYGYTF.

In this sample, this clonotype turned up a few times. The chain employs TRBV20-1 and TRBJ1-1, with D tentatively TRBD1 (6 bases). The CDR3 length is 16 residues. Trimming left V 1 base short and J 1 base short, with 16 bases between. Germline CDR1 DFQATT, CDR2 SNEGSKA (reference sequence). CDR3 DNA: TGCAGTGCTAGAGGGCCTGGACAGTTTTCGAACACTGAAGCTTTCTTT. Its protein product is CSARGPGQFSNTEAFF.

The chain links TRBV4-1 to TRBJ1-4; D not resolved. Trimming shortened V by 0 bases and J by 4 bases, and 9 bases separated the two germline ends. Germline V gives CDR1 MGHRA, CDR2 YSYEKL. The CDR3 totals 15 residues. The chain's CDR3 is CASSQDMGINEKLFF. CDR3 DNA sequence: TGCGCCAGCAGCCAAGATATGGGGATTAATGAAAAACTGTTTTTT.

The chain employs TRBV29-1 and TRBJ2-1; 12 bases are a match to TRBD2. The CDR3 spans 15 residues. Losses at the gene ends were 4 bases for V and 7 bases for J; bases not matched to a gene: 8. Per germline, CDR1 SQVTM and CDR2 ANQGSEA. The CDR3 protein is CSVVQGLAGRNEQFF. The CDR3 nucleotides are TGCAGCGTTGTACAGGGACTAGCGGGTCGGAATGAGCAGTTCTTC.

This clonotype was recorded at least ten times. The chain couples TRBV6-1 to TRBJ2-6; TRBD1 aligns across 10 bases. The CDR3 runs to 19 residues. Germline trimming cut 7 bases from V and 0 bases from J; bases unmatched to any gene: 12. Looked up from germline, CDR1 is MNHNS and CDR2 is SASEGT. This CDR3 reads CASTSLPGQGSSGANVLTF. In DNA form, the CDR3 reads TGTGCCAGCACCTCCCTCCCGGGACAGGGGTCCTCTGGGGCCAACGTCCTGACTTTC.